The 32 T cell receptor beta chains reported below all come from one sample, sequenced in a study of blood T cell repertoires in COVID-19. Using immunoSEQ multiplex PCR, the repertoire was profiled, and TCRdb retains in-frame clones only, with some absent. Found here are about 300,000 clones, roughly 90% of them singletons; the top ten hold around 4.5%. Sequencing input: PBMCs or T cells enriched from blood (not recorded which). These receptors came from a woman between 18 and 30 years old with acute COVID-19.

J is TRBJ2-1 and V is TRBV24-1; D ambiguous. Germline lookup yields CDR1 KGHDR and CDR2 SFDVKD. The ends were cut back, 9 bases at V and 5 bases at J, with 7 bases in the middle. The CDR3 covers 11 residues. Written as DNA, the CDR3 is TGTGCCACCTCTGCTAACAATGAGCAGTTCTTC. Residues: CATSANNEQFF.

The V and J genes are TRBV28 and TRBJ1-1; 7 bases agree with TRBD1. The V gene's germline CDR1 is MDHEN and CDR2 SYDVKM. CDR3 length equals 15 residues. V lost 4 bases, J lost 0 bases, and 5 bases stayed unmatched. This chain's CDR3 is CASSSSGGMNTEAFF. DNA for the CDR3: TGTGCCAGCAGTTCTTCAGGGGGAATGAACACTGAAGCTTTCTTT.

The CDR3 nucleotides are TGTGCCAGTCAGGGGGCGGGGGCCAAGAGTGGCTACACCTTC. Its protein is CASQGAGAKSGYTF. The rearrangement links TRBV28 to TRBJ1-2; TRBD1 agrees at 8 bases. The ends lost 9 bases at V and 7 bases at J; junction bases unmatched: 13. The CDR3 has 14 amino acids. Germline V CDR1 and CDR2: MDHEN, SYDVKM.

The V and J genes are TRBV11-2 and TRBJ1-1, with D uncertain. The CDR3 extends over 16 amino acids. CDR1 SGHAT and CDR2 FQNNGV come from the germline V gene. V lost 5 bases and J lost 0, with 16 bases in between. CDR3 protein: CASSPPPGSLNTEAFF. Written as DNA, the CDR3 is TGTGCCAGCAGCCCACCCCCTGGGAGTTTGAACACTGAAGCTTTCTTT. The full variable domain, in which reference TRBV11-2 and TRBJ1-1 provide the parts outside the CDR3, is EAGVAQSPRYKIIEKRQSVAFWCNPISGHATLYWYQQILGQGPKLLIQFQNNGVVDDSQLPKDRFSAERLKGVDSTLKIQPAKLEDSAVYLCASSPPPGSLNTEAFFGQGTRLTVV.

The V and J genes are TRBV5-1 and TRBJ1-5; tentatively, D is TRBD1 (6 bases). Germline CDR1 and CDR2: SGHRS and YFSETQ. V lost 5 bases and J lost 1, with 16 bases in between. The CDR3 runs 16 residues. This CDR3 is CASSFDRDKSNQPQHF. DNA of the CDR3: TGCGCCAGCAGTTTCGACCGGGACAAAAGCAATCAGCCCCAGCATTTT.

The count of this clone is one. The chain combines TRBV28 with TRBJ1-4; maybe TRBD1 (6 bases). Germline CDR1 is MDHEN and CDR2 is SYDVKM. The V and J ends lost 5 bases and 11 bases respectively, with 18 bases between them. The CDR3 loop spans 14 amino acids. The CDR3 DNA reads TGTGCCAGCAGTCAGCACAGGGATTTGGGGAAACTGTTTTTT. Protein: CASSQHRDLGKLFF.

This chain's CDR3 is CASSPSRTGGTGANVLTF. The CDR3 coding sequence is TGTGCCAGCAGCCCCTCCCGGACAGGGGGCACGGGGGCCAACGTCCTGACTTTC. This chain connects TRBV4-2 to TRBJ2-6, with 11 nucleotides matching TRBD1. CDR3 length: 18 residues. With 4 bases clipped from V and 4 bases from J, the junction kept 9 bases outside the gene matches. Germline-derived CDR1 and CDR2 are LGHNA and YNFKEQ.

The chain uses TRBV2 and TRBJ2-3; 9 nucleotides line up with TRBD2. CDR1 and CDR2 from the germline V gene are SNHLY and FYNNEI. This CDR3 comprises 16 residues. With V trimmed by 2 bases and J by 4 bases, 7 bases remained unmatched. The DNA of the CDR3 is TGTGCCAGCAGTGAATTGGCTAGCGGGAATGCAGATACGCAGTATTTT. It specifies CASSELASGNADTQYF.

The chain combines TRBV28 with TRBJ2-1; a weak D match, TRBD2 (6 bases). The CDR3 consists of 15 residues. In germline, CDR1 is MDHEN, CDR2 SYDVKM. V gave up 3 bases and J gave up 9 bases, with 18 bases separating them. The CDR3 region has the DNA TGTGCCAGCAGTTTTAGGCGGGGACTCGCTTCTGAGCAGTTCTTC. This gives the protein CASSFRRGLASEQFF. Variable domain in full (rest from reference TRBV28 and TRBJ2-1): DVKVTQSSRYLVKRTGEKVFLECVQDMDHENMFWYRQDPGLGLRLIYFSYDVKMKEKGDIPEGYSVSREKKERFSLILESASTNQTSMYLCASSFRRGLASEQFFGPGTRLTVL.

V is TRBV27 and J is TRBJ1-2; 9 bases align to TRBD1. Germline lookup yields CDR1 MNHEY and CDR2 SMNVEV (reference sequence). This CDR3 contains 15 residues. Trimming cost V 8 bases and J 0 bases; bases outside gene matches: 7. DNA of the CDR3: TGTGCCAGCTCTCTACAGGGGGCTACTAACTATGGCTACACCTTC. It translates to CASSLQGATNYGYTF.

This chain uses TRBV7-2 with TRBJ2-7; D ambiguous. Germline values: CDR1 SGHTA, CDR2 FQGNSA. The CDR3 sequence is 16 residues long. The germline V and J ends were trimmed by 1 base and 3 bases, with 16 bases remaining between them. The CDR3 protein is CASSLELRQVSYEQYF. The DNA for the CDR3 is TGTGCCAGCAGCTTAGAGCTCCGCCAGGTCAGCTACGAGCAGTACTTC.

Points on this clone: At one end, the junction sequence differs from germline, possibly due to a read error. V gene TRBV6-5 combines with J gene TRBJ2-6; no firm D call. CDR3 size: 11 residues. Per germline, CDR1 MNHEY and CDR2 SVGAGI. The DNA of the CDR3 is TGTGCCAGCAGTTACGGTCGAGAAAAGTCTTTC. Its translation: CASSYGREKSF.

The chain carries TRBV6-2 or TRBV6-3 and TRBJ2-1, with TRBD2 identical over 8 bases. Trimming at V came to 4 bases and at J to 3 bases, leaving 5 bases not matched to a gene. Per germline, CDR1 MNHEY and CDR2 SVGEGT. The CDR3 loop spans 15 amino acids. This CDR3 reads CASSLRLAGYNEQFF. The CDR3 DNA is TGTGCCAGCAGTTTAAGGCTAGCGGGCTACAATGAGCAGTTCTTC.

On this clone: At one of its ends the junction is not consistent with the germline gene, which may arise from a read error. The chain carries TRBV11-2 and TRBJ2-7, with a possible D match to TRBD1 (6 bases). This CDR3 has 14 residues. Germline assignment: CDR1 SGHAT and CDR2 FQNNGV. CDR3 protein: CASSLDWTDHEQYF. The CDR3 bases are TGTGCCAGCAGTTTAGACTGGACAGACCACGAGCAGTACTTC.

The V and J genes are TRBV19 and TRBJ2-7, with TRBD2 matching 11 bases. Germline trimming cut 2 bases from V and 6 bases from J; bases unmatched to any gene: 12. Per the germline V gene, CDR1 is LNHDA and CDR2 is SQIVND (reference sequence). The CDR3 runs to 17 residues. DNA of the CDR3: TGTGCCAGTAGTATACGCCGACTAGCGGGAAAATCCGCCGAGCAGTACTTC. It encodes CASSIRRLAGKSAEQYF.

This chain connects TRBV5-1 to TRBJ2-2; 8 bases agree with TRBD2. CDR1 is SGHRS and CDR2 is YFSETQ in the germline V gene. This CDR3 comprises 17 residues. The V segment lost 0 bases and the J segment 4 bases; nucleotides outside the gene matches: 8. Here the CDR3 DNA reads TGCGCCAGCAGCTTGGCAGTGCGCGGGAGGTCCACCGGGGAGCTGTTTTTT. Translating gives CASSLAVRGRSTGELFF.

This clone has just a few counts. V usage is TRBV30 and J usage is TRBJ2-1; 10 nucleotides agree with TRBD2. Germline V gene data show CDR1 as GTSNPN and CDR2 as SVGIG (reference sequence). The CDR3 runs to 19 residues. The V gene end was trimmed by 5 bases and the J gene end by 8 bases; junction bases not matched to a gene: 24. The CDR3 spells CAWGRSRESGREKCYEQFF. CDR3 in DNA: TGTGCCTGGGGGCGGTCTAGGGAAAGCGGGAGGGAGAAGTGTTATGAGCAGTTCTTC.

The chain couples TRBV5-1 to TRBJ1-5; 7 bases map to TRBD1. Germline V lookup: CDR1 SGHRS, CDR2 YFSETQ. J gave up 3 bases and V 0 bases, and 6 bases lay outside the gene matches. This CDR3 is 16 amino acids long. CDR3 amino acids: CASSLEAGGLNQPQHF. In DNA, the CDR3 is TGCGCCAGCAGCTTGGAGGCAGGGGGTCTCAATCAGCCCCAGCATTTT.

V usage is TRBV19 and J usage is TRBJ2-5; 13 positions agree with TRBD2. The trim removed 5 bases at V and 2 bases at J, leaving 5 bases unmatched. Germline lookup yields CDR1 LNHDA and CDR2 SQIVND (reference sequence). The CDR3 extends over 16 amino acids. The CDR3 DNA reads as TGTGCCAGTAGTCCAGGACTAGCGGGAGTACAAGAGACCCAGTACTTC. The encoded protein is CASSPGLAGVQETQYF.

The gene calls are TRBV6-2 or TRBV6-3 and TRBJ1-2, with TRBD1 as a possible D gene (6 bases). Trimming took 5 bases from V and 4 from J, leaving 11 bases between them. Germline CDR1 is MNHEY and CDR2 is SVGEGT. The CDR3 consists of 13 residues. CDR3 protein: CASSPGQTYGYTF. The CDR3, as DNA: TGTGCCAGCAGTCCCGGACAGACCTATGGCTACACCTTC.

The chain links TRBV7-2 to TRBJ2-1; 7 bases fit TRBD2. The CDR3 is made up of 15 amino acids. The germline V gene has CDR1 SGHTA and CDR2 FQGNSA. Losses at the gene ends were 5 bases for V and 0 bases for J; bases not matched to a gene: 4. The CDR3 loop reads CASSKERDSYNEQFF. Written as DNA, the CDR3 is TGTGCCAGCAGCAAAGAGCGGGACTCCTACAATGAGCAGTTCTTC.

This clone was found once. The rearrangement links TRBV7-2 to TRBJ2-7, with D unresolved. V shed 5 bases and J shed 10 bases, with 12 bases lying between them. CDR1 SGHTA and CDR2 FQGNSA come from the germline V gene. This CDR3 comprises 11 residues. CDR3 in amino acids: CASSGQYLQYF. CDR3 sequence (DNA): TGTGCCAGCAGCGGGCAGTACCTCCAGTACTTC.

The chain combines TRBV9 with TRBJ1-2; D perhaps matches TRBD1 (5 bases). This CDR3 contains 13 residues. CDR1 is SGDLS, CDR2 YYNGEE, per germline. Trimming removed 6 bases at V and 3 bases at J, with 12 bases between. CDR3: CASTTRGDYGYTF. The CDR3 DNA sequence: TGTGCCAGCACGACTCGGGGGGACTATGGCTACACCTTC.

The CDR3 DNA reads as TGTGCCAGCAGCTTACTGGGGGCGAACTATGGCTACACCTTC. Residues: CASSLLGANYGYTF. This chain joins TRBV7-9 and TRBJ1-2; D might be TRBD1 (6 bases). V was clipped by 2 bases and J by 2 bases, with 9 bases between them. Germline lookup yields CDR1 SEHNR and CDR2 FQNEAQ (reference sequence). The CDR3 totals 14 residues.

This chain uses TRBV2 with TRBJ2-5, with 9 bases fitting TRBD2. Germline loops: CDR1 SNHLY, CDR2 FYNNEI. This CDR3 contains 13 residues. The V gene end was trimmed by 7 bases and the J gene end by 6 bases; junction bases not matched to a gene: 6. CDR3 region: CASTAGGLKTQYF. The CDR3 bases are TGTGCCAGCACAGCGGGAGGTCTAAAGACCCAGTACTTC.

This rearrangement joins TRBV19 to TRBJ2-7; the match to TRBD1 covers 9 bases. The CDR3 has 15 residues. Germline V gene lookup returns CDR1 LNHDA and CDR2 SQIVND (reference sequence). V lost 4 bases, J lost 2 bases, and 6 bases stayed unmatched. In DNA, the CDR3 is TGTGCCAGTAGTACAAACAGGGGGCGCACCTACGAGCAGTACTTC. It yields the protein CASSTNRGRTYEQYF.

This clone was seen just once. The chain recombines TRBV18 with TRBJ1-5, with TRBD1 as a possible D gene (5 bases). This CDR3 comprises 16 residues. V dropped 2 bases and J dropped 0 bases, with 11 bases sitting between them. Germline V gene data show CDR1 as KGHSH and CDR2 as LQKENI. Written as DNA, the CDR3 is TGTGCCAGCTCACCATGGGAGGGGATTAGCAATCAGCCCCAGCATTTT. It specifies CASSPWEGISNQPQHF.

This chain connects TRBV28 to TRBJ2-7, with 8 positions matching TRBD1. CDR3 size: 14 residues. V gave up 6 bases and J gave up 0 bases; unmatched junction bases: 4. The V gene's germline CDR1 is MDHEN and CDR2 SYDVKM. CDR3 in DNA: TGTGCCAGCAGGGACGGACAGGGCTCCTACGAGCAGTACTTC. This encodes CASRDGQGSYEQYF. Using reference TRBV28 and TRBJ2-7 for the parts outside the CDR3, the full variable domain is DVKVTQSSRYLVKRTGEKVFLECVQDMDHENMFWYRQDPGLGLRLIYFSYDVKMKEKGDIPEGYSVSREKKERFSLILESASTNQTSMYLCASRDGQGSYEQYFGPGTRLTVT.

The chain joins TRBV29-1 to TRBJ2-2; the D gene is possibly TRBD1 (6 bases). Germline V lookup: CDR1 SQVTM, CDR2 ANQGSEA. There are 15 residues in the CDR3. V gave up 3 bases and J gave up 5 bases, with 16 bases separating them. DNA for the CDR3: TGCAGCGTTGAGGGAGTAGGGGGTGGGACCGGGGAGCTGTTTTTT. It codes for CSVEGVGGGTGELFF.

The rearrangement uses TRBV28 and TRBJ2-2; 15 nucleotides match TRBD2. In germline, CDR1 is MDHEN, CDR2 SYDVKM. V was pared by 3 bases and J by 3 bases, with 5 bases of the junction left unmatched. This CDR3 has 18 residues. Here the CDR3 DNA reads TGTGCCAGCAGTTTTAGGGGGACTAGCGGGAGGTACACCGGGGAGCTGTTTTTT. Amino acids: CASSFRGTSGRYTGELFF.

The CDR3 loop is CAWSVTGSYEQYF. Written as DNA, the CDR3 is TGTGCCTGGAGTGTAACCGGTTCCTACGAGCAGTACTTC. V usage is TRBV30 and J usage is TRBJ2-7; no clear D. CDR3 length: 13 residues. V shed 0 bases and J shed 1 base, with 7 bases lying between them. Germline lookup yields CDR1 GTSNPN and CDR2 SVGIG (reference sequence).

The chain joins TRBV28 to TRBJ2-5, with D possibly TRBD2 on 6 matching bases. Germline CDR1 and CDR2: MDHEN and SYDVKM. V was clipped by 7 bases and J by 3 bases, with 12 bases between them. The CDR3 runs to 13 residues. CDR3 nucleotides: TGTGCCAGCACTGGGACTGCTGAAGAGACCCAGTACTTC. This encodes CASTGTAEETQYF.